This TCR beta chain is drawn from a study of blood T cell repertoires in COVID-19. This CDR3 comprises 15 residues. CDR1 and CDR2 from the germline V gene are MNHNS and SASEGT. With 4 bases removed from V and 7 bases from J, the gap between germline ends came to 20 bases. Clones were read by immunoSEQ multiplex PCR, and TCRdb kept only the in-frame ones, dropping some. The data hold roughly 200,000 clones, with roughly 84% observed a single time. The sequence came from a woman in her thirties who had been exposed to COVID-19. Sequenced: PBMCs or T cells enriched from blood (not recorded which). The chain recombines TRBV6-1 with TRBJ2-7; tentative D call: TRBD2 (5 bases). CDR3 sequence: CASSVPGGRKGEQYF. The DNA of the CDR3 is TGTGCCAGCAGTGTCCCCGGAGGACGGAAAGGGGAGCAGTACTTC.